The clone carrying this T cell receptor beta chain has a single count. Its antigen remains unidentified. The data were produced by immunoSEQ multiplex PCR, yet TCRdb's version contains in-frame clones alone and is incomplete. This sample has tens of thousands of clones, with approximately 84% found just once. This entry comes from a study of a mutant IDH1 vaccine in newly diagnosed glioma. In the study overall: Once 4-6 weeks had passed after radiotherapy alone, vaccination started, or it started with temozolomide cycles. Scheduled at week 35, visit V12 preceded visit V13, held at week 47. An approximately 62% male, about 38% female split and a mean age of about 43 years characterized treated patients. Radiotherapy, temozolomide, or both had been given previously, and both were given to most.

Germline V gene data show CDR1 as GTSNPN and CDR2 as SVGIG (reference sequence). There are 17 residues in the CDR3. V was pared by 0 bases and J by 0 bases, with 15 bases between. Specified time point: week 47, end of study. The vaccine gave 300 ug of a 20-mer mutant IDH1 peptide subcutaneously per dose. The J gene is TRBJ1-3, the V gene TRBV30; no clear D. Material: PBMCs, obtained from a glioma patient whose treatment included an IDH1 peptide vaccine. This clonotype originated in a woman in her 30s with glioma. Some clones in this sample may be carry-over from other donors' samples. The CDR3 protein is CAWSVPPRLSSGNTIYF. CDR3 sequence (DNA): TGTGCCTGGAGTGTACCCCCCCGATTAAGCTCTGGAAACACCATATATTTT.